Below are 16 T cell receptor beta chains sequenced from a single sample in a study of T cell responses to AZD1222 COVID-19 vaccine. Some clones are missing from TCRdb's copy, which holds only in-frame ones; the method was immunoSEQ multiplex PCR. The sample contains about 55,000 clones, roughly 80% of which appear only once. The sequences come from peripheral blood, collected on day 0 of AZD1222 vaccination. The receptors originated from an adult in good health.

The chain links TRBV18 to TRBJ2-7; 10 bases are shared with TRBD2. Unmatched junction bases numbered 11, after V lost 3 bases and J lost 0 bases. Germline lookup yields CDR1 KGHSH and CDR2 LQKENI. The CDR3 is made up of 18 amino acids. The DNA of the CDR3 is TGTGCCAGCTCACCGGGGAGGAATAGCGGGAGGAGCTCCTACGAGCAGTACTTC. Residues: CASSPGRNSGRSSYEQYF.

This chain uses TRBV5-1 with TRBJ2-3; TRBD2 matches at 8 bases. The length of the CDR3 is 14 residues. Germline CDR1 reads SGHRS; CDR2 reads YFSETQ. Trimming cost V 6 bases and J 4 bases; bases outside gene matches: 7. In nucleotides, the CDR3 is TGCGCCAGCACCCGAGCGGGAGAACCAGATACGCAGTATTTT. Its protein is CASTRAGEPDTQYF. The full variable domain, its missing parts supplied by reference TRBV5-1 and TRBJ2-3, is KAGVTQTPRYLIKTRGQQVTLSCSPISGHRSVSWYQQTPGQGLQFLFEYFSETQRNKGNFPGRFSGRQFSNSRSEMNVSTLELGDSALYLCASTRAGEPDTQYFGPGTRLTVL.

The V and J genes are TRBV11-2 and TRBJ1-5; D is possibly TRBD1 (5 bases). V was cut by 5 bases and J by 5 bases, with 10 bases left in between. The CDR3 runs 13 residues. Germline V CDR1 and CDR2: SGHAT, FQNNGV. CDR3 coding DNA: TGTGCCAGCAGCGCCGGGGGGTATCAGCCCCAGCATTTT. Translated: CASSAGGYQPQHF. Full variable domain (remainder filled in from reference TRBV11-2 and TRBJ1-5): EAGVAQSPRYKIIEKRQSVAFWCNPISGHATLYWYQQILGQGPKLLIQFQNNGVVDDSQLPKDRFSAERLKGVDSTLKIQPAKLEDSAVYLCASSAGGYQPQHFGDGTRLSIL.

The chain employs TRBV6-5 and TRBJ1-2; D unresolved. Deletions cut 5 bases from V and 0 bases from J, with 7 bases between. CDR3 length: 13 residues. CDR1 MNHEY and CDR2 SVGAGI come from the germline V gene. The CDR3 spells CASSKTTNYGYTF. CDR3 DNA sequence: TGTGCCAGCAGTAAGACAACTAACTATGGCTACACCTTC.

This clone was seen a single time. V gene TRBV19 combines with J gene TRBJ2-3; possibly TRBD2 for D (5 bases). The germline V gene encodes CDR1 LNHDA and CDR2 SQIVND (reference sequence). Deletions cut 7 bases from V and 0 bases from J, with 11 bases between. The CDR3 is 14 amino acids. This CDR3 is CASIPTGSTDTQYF. DNA for the CDR3: TGTGCCAGTATTCCCACGGGGAGCACAGATACGCAGTATTTT.

This rearrangement joins TRBV10-3 to TRBJ1-1, with TRBD1 matching over 7 bases. J gave up 6 bases and V 6 bases, and 10 bases lay outside the gene matches. The CDR3 covers 14 residues. From germline, CDR1 is ENHRY and CDR2 SYGVKD. This CDR3 is CAIRETGMGSEAFF. CDR3 bases: TGTGCCATCAGAGAGACAGGGATGGGATCTGAAGCTTTCTTT.

This CDR3 reads CASSQSHRVNEKLFF. CDR3 in DNA: TGCGCCAGCAGCCAAAGTCACAGGGTTAATGAAAAACTGTTTTTT. The V gene is TRBV4-3, the J gene TRBJ1-4, with a possible D match to TRBD1 (6 bases). This CDR3 comprises 15 residues. Between the trimmed V and J ends, which lost 2 bases and 4 bases, there was a span of 11 bases. The germline V gene encodes CDR1 LGHNA and CDR2 YSLEER.

This clone appeared a single time. The V gene is TRBV19, the J gene TRBJ2-7; D not certain. Germline V gene sequence: CDR1 LNHDA, CDR2 SQIVND (reference sequence). V dropped 5 bases and J dropped 3 bases, with 14 bases sitting between them. The CDR3 spans 14 residues. This chain's CDR3 is CASSSTTEIYEQYF. CDR3 coding DNA: TGTGCCAGTAGTTCGACAACAGAGATCTACGAGCAGTACTTC. Filled out from reference TRBV19 and TRBJ2-7, the complete variable domain reads DGGITQSPKYLFRKEGQNVTLSCEQNLNHDAMYWYRQDPGQGLRLIYYSQIVNDFQKGDIAEGYSVSREKKESFPLTVTSAQKNPTAFYLCASSSTTEIYEQYFGPGTRLTVT.

The CDR3 loop reads CASKGTAMNTEAFF. CDR3 nucleotide sequence: TGCGCCAGCAAAGGGACAGCTATGAACACTGAAGCTTTCTTT. The V gene is TRBV4-1, the J gene TRBJ1-1; TRBD1 matches 7 bases. Germline V lookup: CDR1 MGHRA, CDR2 YSYEKL. Trimming cost V 7 bases and J 0 bases; bases outside gene matches: 5. The CDR3 extends over 14 amino acids.

J is TRBJ1-4 and V is TRBV28; D gene uncertain. Trimming shortened V by 3 bases and J by 4 bases, and 15 bases separated the two germline ends. CDR3 length: 16 residues. From germline, CDR1 is MDHEN and CDR2 SYDVKM. The CDR3, as DNA: TGTGCCAGCAGTTTTTTAAGTGTTAGACTTAATGAAAAACTGTTTTTT. Its protein is CASSFLSVRLNEKLFF.

This chain connects TRBV28 to TRBJ2-1, with 9 bases matching TRBD1. Germline V gene sequence: CDR1 MDHEN, CDR2 SYDVKM. The junction had 5 bases not matched to a gene; V was cut back by 6 bases and J by 2 bases. The CDR3 is made up of 15 amino acids. The CDR3 DNA sequence: TGTGCCAGCAGAAACAGGGGGCCTGCCTACAATGAGCAGTTCTTC. It yields the protein CASRNRGPAYNEQFF.

The chain uses TRBV7-6 and TRBJ1-4, with TRBD1 as a possible D gene (5 bases). Germline V gives CDR1 SGHVS, CDR2 FNYEAQ. Trimming took off 5 bases at V and 3 bases at J, with 13 bases between the two ends. The CDR3 spans 15 residues. CDR3 coding DNA: TGTGCCAGCAGCCATAATAGACAGTCTAATGAAAAACTGTTTTTT. Translation: CASSHNRQSNEKLFF. Complete variable domain (other parts from reference TRBV7-6 and TRBJ1-4): GAGVSQSPRYKVTKRGQDVALRCDPISGHVSLYWYRQALGQGPEFLTYFNYEAQQDKSGLPNDRFSAERPEGSISTLTIQRTEQRDSAMYRCASSHNRQSNEKLFFGSGTQLSVL.

The chain recombines TRBV30 with TRBJ2-2; D gene unclear. This CDR3 is 13 amino acids long. Trimming cost V 2 bases and J 5 bases, with 9 bases left between them. In germline, CDR1 is GTSNPN, CDR2 SVGIG (reference sequence). The chain's CDR3 is CAWSTQPTGELFF. In DNA form, the CDR3 reads TGTGCCTGGAGTACACAACCGACCGGGGAGCTGTTTTTT.

The chain joins TRBV6-2 or TRBV6-3 to TRBJ2-3; TRBD1 matches at 7 bases. V shed 8 bases, J shed 0 bases, and the junction held 5 bases outside the gene matches. CDR3 length: 14 amino acids. Germline CDR1 reads MNHEY; CDR2 reads SVGEGT. The CDR3 here is CASCRDRSTDTQYF. The DNA for the CDR3 is TGTGCCAGCTGCCGGGACAGAAGCACAGATACGCAGTATTTT.

The rearrangement joins TRBV6-5 to TRBJ1-3; weak D call: TRBD1 (5 bases). The CDR3 covers 15 residues. Per the germline V gene, CDR1 is MNHEY and CDR2 is SVGAGI. The V gene lost 6 bases and the J gene lost 0 bases, with 12 bases spanning the gap. DNA of the CDR3: TGTGCCAGCAGCAGTGGGGCAGCCTCTGGAAACACCATATATTTT. This sequence encodes CASSSGAASGNTIYF.

This chain connects TRBV5-1 to TRBJ2-1; D ambiguous. Germline CDR1 SGHRS, CDR2 YFSETQ. The CDR3 extends over 16 amino acids. Trimming pared 0 bases from V and 5 bases from J, leaving 15 bases between. DNA of the CDR3: TGCGCCAGCAGCTTGGCCTCGCCTCCTCCTAACAATGAGCAGTTCTTC. It codes for CASSLASPPPNNEQFF.